This T cell receptor beta chain was profiled in a study of T-cell memory formation after mild COVID-19. With respect to this clonotype: Its antigen remains unknown.

Whole-study results and caveats: Pre-infection memory contained some responding clones, which suggested that cross-reactive memory had joined. A balance of CD4 and CD8 characterized clones contracting day 15 to 85, whereas later expanders leaned CD4+. Nothing confirmed that second-wave clones peaking on day 37 were specific for SARS-CoV-2.

The CDR3 totals 14 residues. Germline-derived CDR1 and CDR2 are KGHSH and LQKENI. Trimming removed 5 bases from V and 2 bases from J; junction bases left unmatched: 5. MiXCR, applied by TCRdb to the 5' RACE reads, yields one record per CDR3 protein. The sample lists a few hundred thousand distinct CDR3 sequences; 20% to 25% were seen once. The receptor's source is an adult woman who had mild COVID-19 (a few samples of this study predate the infection). Cell type and time point are not known. Source material: PBMCs or a T cell subset sorted from them (not recorded which). The chain employs TRBV18 and TRBJ2-7; 8 positions agree with TRBD1. The CDR3 DNA reads TGTGCCAGCTCATCGGACAGGGTGACCTACGAGCAGTACTTC. Its protein product is CASSSDRVTYEQYF.